This T cell receptor beta chain was sequenced for a study of HIV-infected children after antiretroviral therapy interruption. Study-level background: All children had CD4+ count above 500 and viral load below 50 copies/ml. For the interruption arm, samples span week 0 through about 3 years after study end. Weeks 0, 48 and 150 were sampled under continuous treatment.

This clonotype was seen a few times. V gave up 5 bases and J gave up 3 bases; unmatched junction bases: 7. Germline assignment: CDR1 SEHNR and CDR2 FQNEAQ (reference sequence). CDR3 length equals 15 residues. Unique molecular identifiers were included in an RNA-based 3' RACE TCR library. TCRdb used MiXCR to reprocess the 3' RACE reads, holding one entry per CDR3 protein. The sample holds approximately 95,000 distinct CDR3 sequences, less than 7% seen once. The treatment: PENTA 11 planned treatment interruption arm or continuous ART arm. Naive CD4+ CD45RA+ CD45RO- T cells were sorted from thawed PBMCs. Sequencing was performed on CD45RA+ CD4+ T cells from PBMCs, pooled from several time points, taken from a donor given antiretroviral therapy, either interrupted or continuous. As to subset: naive CD4+ CD45RA+ CD45RO- T cells. The chain joins TRBV7-9 to TRBJ2-7, with 10 bases fitting TRBD1. This sequence was found in a pool of human donors with HIV. CDR3 sequence: CASSGGQGSHYEQYF. DNA for the CDR3: TGTGCCAGCAGCGGGGGACAGGGGTCCCACTACGAGCAGTACTTC. Drawing the rest from reference TRBV7-9 and TRBJ2-7, the complete variable domain is DTGVSQNPRHKITKRGQNVTFRCDPISEHNRLYWYRQTLGQGPEFLTYFQNEAQLEKSRLLSDRFSAERPKGSFSTLEIQRTEQGDSAMYLCASSGGQGSHYEQYFGPGTRLTVT.